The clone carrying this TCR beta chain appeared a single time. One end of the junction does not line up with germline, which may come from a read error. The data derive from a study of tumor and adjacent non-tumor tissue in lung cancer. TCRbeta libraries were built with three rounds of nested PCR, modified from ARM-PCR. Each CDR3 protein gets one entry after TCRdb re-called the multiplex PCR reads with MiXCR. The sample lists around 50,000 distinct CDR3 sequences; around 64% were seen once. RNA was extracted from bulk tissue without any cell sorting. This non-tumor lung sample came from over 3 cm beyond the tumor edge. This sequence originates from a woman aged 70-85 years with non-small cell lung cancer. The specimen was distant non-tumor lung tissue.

The CDR3: CANSETGGVIDMQYF. In DNA, the CDR3 is TGCGCCAACAGTGAGACGGGAGGGGTCATAGATATGCAGTATTTT. The chain employs TRBV10-2 and TRBJ2-3, with 8 positions matching TRBD2. CDR3 length equals 15 residues. Germline loops: CDR1 WSHSY, CDR2 SAAADI.